This passage covers 8 T cell receptor beta chains from one sample sequenced in a study of molecular identifiers for immune sequencing clone quantification. TCRdb independently ran MiXCR on the PCR reads; one entry per CDR3 protein. The data show more than 550,000 distinct CDR3 sequences, 25% seen once. The sequencing sample was made of naive CD8+ T cells from blood, with Jurkat cell RNA spiked in. This sample's subset: FACS-sorted CD8+CD4-CCR7+CD45RA+ naive T cells. All receptors derive from a human donor in good health. Some libraries in this study had Jurkat cell RNA spiked in.

The V gene is TRBV9, the J gene TRBJ2-7; D ambiguous. CDR1 is SGDLS, CDR2 YYNGEE, per germline. The V gene lost 0 bases and the J gene lost 6 bases, with 16 bases spanning the gap. The CDR3 sequence is 15 residues long. Written as DNA, the CDR3 is TGTGCCAGCAGCGTAGTCTATTCGGTGGGTTCCGAGCAGTACTTC. Its translation: CASSVVYSVGSEQYF.

The rearrangement links TRBV14 to TRBJ2-7, with D possibly matching TRBD2 (5 bases). Germline loops: CDR1 SGHDN, CDR2 FVKESK. CDR3 length: 17 amino acids. The V end lost 4 bases, the J end lost 3 bases, and 22 bases lay between the germline ends. In nucleotides, the CDR3 is TGTGCCAGCAGCCGAGATTACCGGTCCGGGGTCGGCTACGAGCAGTACTTC. It is translated as CASSRDYRSGVGYEQYF.

At least ten counts were recorded for this clonotype. V is TRBV28 and J is TRBJ1-1; D unclear. CDR1 is MDHEN and CDR2 is SYDVKM in the germline V gene. V gave up 7 bases and J gave up 10 bases, with 16 bases separating them. There are 12 residues in the CDR3. CDR3 sequence (DNA): TGTGCCAGCACCTCAATGAGGGTTGTAGCTTTCTTT. It translates to CASTSMRVVAFF.

This clonotype was detected ten times or more. The chain employs TRBV5-1 and TRBJ2-7; TRBD2 matches 7 bases. This CDR3 has 16 residues. Trimming removed 2 bases from V and 2 bases from J; junction bases left unmatched: 10. Germline V lookup: CDR1 SGHRS, CDR2 YFSETQ. In nucleotides, the CDR3 is TGCGCCAGCAGCTTAGAGCTAGCGGCGCCCCCCTACGAGCAGTACTTC. Translated, it gives CASSLELAAPPYEQYF.

This clonotype was counted ten times or more. V is TRBV5-6 and J is TRBJ2-1; 9 nucleotides align to TRBD2. Germline lookup yields CDR1 SGHDT and CDR2 YYEEEE. The CDR3 has 15 residues. The V gene end was trimmed by 4 bases and the J gene end by 7 bases; junction bases not matched to a gene: 9. CDR3 in DNA: TGTGCCAGCAGCCCCTCAGGACTAGCGACGAATGAGCAGTTCTTC. Amino acid sequence: CASSPSGLATNEQFF.

The chain carries TRBV4-3 and TRBJ2-7; TRBD1 is a possible D gene (6 bases). Trimming removed 0 bases from V and 3 bases from J, with 15 bases in between. This CDR3 is 16 amino acids long. Germline CDR1 and CDR2: LGHNA and YSLEER. DNA for the CDR3: TGCGCCAGCAGCCAAGATCTGGGGGCAGGGGACTACGAGCAGTACTTC. Its protein is CASSQDLGAGDYEQYF.

This clonotype has ten or more counts. The rearrangement uses TRBV12-3 or TRBV12-4 and TRBJ1-1, with a tentative D call TRBD1 (5 bases). The germline V and J ends were trimmed by 8 bases and 2 bases, with 12 bases remaining between them. The CDR3 spans 13 residues. The CDR3 protein is CASSPRGNTEAFF. The CDR3 DNA sequence: TGTGCCAGCTCACCAAGGGGAAACACTGAAGCTTTCTTT.

This clonotype turned up a few times. J is TRBJ1-2 and V is TRBV28; perhaps TRBD1 as D (5 bases). The CDR3 consists of 16 residues. Germline V lookup: CDR1 MDHEN, CDR2 SYDVKM. Trimming removed 4 bases from V and 1 base from J, with 16 bases in between. The CDR3 spells CASSSSRASRNYGYTF. The CDR3 nucleotides read TGTGCCAGCAGTTCGAGCAGGGCCAGCCGTAACTATGGCTACACCTTC.